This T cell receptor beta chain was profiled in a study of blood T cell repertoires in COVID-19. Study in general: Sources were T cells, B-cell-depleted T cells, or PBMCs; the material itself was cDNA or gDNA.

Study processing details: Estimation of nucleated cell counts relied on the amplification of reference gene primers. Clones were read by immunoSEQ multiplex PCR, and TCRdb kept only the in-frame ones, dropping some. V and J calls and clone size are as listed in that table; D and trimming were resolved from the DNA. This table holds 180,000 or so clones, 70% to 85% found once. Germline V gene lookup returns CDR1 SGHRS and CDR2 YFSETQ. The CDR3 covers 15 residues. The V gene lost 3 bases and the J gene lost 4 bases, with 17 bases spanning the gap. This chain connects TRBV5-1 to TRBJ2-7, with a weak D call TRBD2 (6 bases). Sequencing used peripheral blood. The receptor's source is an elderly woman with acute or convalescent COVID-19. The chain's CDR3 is CASSSEGSRGYEQYF. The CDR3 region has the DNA TGCGCCAGCAGCTCGGAGGGCAGCCGGGGGTACGAGCAGTACTTC.